The T cell receptor beta chain described here comes from a study of cytomegalovirus exposure and HLA in healthy donors. V shed 4 bases and J 6 bases; nucleotides not matched to a gene: 4. Germline loops: CDR1 SGHTA, CDR2 FQGNSA. The CDR3 is 14 residues long. The PCR used 60 Vbeta and 13 Jbeta primers. Repertoires were generated with immunoSEQ multiplex PCR, while TCRdb's copy carries only in-frame clones and drops some. The sample records around 150,000 clones, around three fifths being singletons. The sample comprised PBMCs. The source is a woman aged 30 to 39 in good health and CMV-seropositive. V gene TRBV7-2 combines with J gene TRBJ2-7, with TRBD1 matching over 12 bases. This CDR3 reads CASSYRDRGREQYF. The CDR3 DNA sequence: TGTGCCAGCAGCTACCGGGACAGGGGGCGCGAGCAGTACTTC.